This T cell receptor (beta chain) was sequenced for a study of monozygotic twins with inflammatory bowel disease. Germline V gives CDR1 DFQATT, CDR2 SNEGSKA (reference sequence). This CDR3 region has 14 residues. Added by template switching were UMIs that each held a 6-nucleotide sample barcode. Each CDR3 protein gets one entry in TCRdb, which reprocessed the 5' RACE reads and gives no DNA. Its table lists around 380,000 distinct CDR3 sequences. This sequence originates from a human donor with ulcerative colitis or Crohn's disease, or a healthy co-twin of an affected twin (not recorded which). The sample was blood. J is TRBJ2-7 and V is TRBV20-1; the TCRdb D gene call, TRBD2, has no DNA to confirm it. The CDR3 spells CSASRLAGDGKQYF.